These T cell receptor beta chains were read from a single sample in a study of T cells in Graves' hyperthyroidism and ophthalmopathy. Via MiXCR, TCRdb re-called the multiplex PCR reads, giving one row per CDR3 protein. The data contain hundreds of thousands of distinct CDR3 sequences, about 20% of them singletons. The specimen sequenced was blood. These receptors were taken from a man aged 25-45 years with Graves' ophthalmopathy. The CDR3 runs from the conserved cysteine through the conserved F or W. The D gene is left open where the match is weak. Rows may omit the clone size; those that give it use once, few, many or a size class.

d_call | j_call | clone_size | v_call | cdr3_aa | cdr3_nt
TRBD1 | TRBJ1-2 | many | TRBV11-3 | CASSLTTGAVYGYTF | TGTGCCAGCAGCTTAACGACAGGGGCGGTCTATGGCTACACCTTC
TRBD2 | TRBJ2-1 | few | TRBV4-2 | CASSQEAGYHNEQFF | TGTGCCAGCAGCCAAGAAGCGGGGTACCACAATGAGCAGTTCTTC
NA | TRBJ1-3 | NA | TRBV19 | CASSIMGTSSGNTIYF | TGTGCCAGTAGTATCATGGGGACCTCCTCTGGAAACACCATATATTTT
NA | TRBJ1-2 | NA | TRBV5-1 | CASSAGSRIRVDYGYTF | TGCGCCAGCAGCGCCGGCAGTAGGATCAGGGTGGACTATGGCTACACCTTC
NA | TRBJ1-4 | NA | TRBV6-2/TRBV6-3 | CASSYSRTGVRKLFF | TGTGCCAGCAGTTACTCACGGACGGGAGTTCGGAAACTGTTTTTT
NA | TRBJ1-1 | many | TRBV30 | CAWRVEGDTEAFF | TGTGCCTGGAGAGTGGAGGGGGACACTGAAGCTTTCTTT
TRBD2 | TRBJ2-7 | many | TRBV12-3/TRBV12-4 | CASSLGGRLPYEQYF | TGTGCCAGCAGTTTAGGCGGGAGGCTCCCTTACGAGCAGTACTTC
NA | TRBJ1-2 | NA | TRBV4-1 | CASSQDSSRVGYTF | TGCGCCAGCAGCCAAGATTCGAGCAGGGTTGGCTACACCTTC
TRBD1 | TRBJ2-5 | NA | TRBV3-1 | CASSQANRGSETQYF | TGTGCCAGCAGCCAAGCGAACAGGGGTAGTGAGACCCAGTACTTC
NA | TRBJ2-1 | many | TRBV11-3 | CASSLISLNNEQFF | TGTGCCAGCAGCTTAATTAGCTTAAACAATGAGCAGTTCTTC
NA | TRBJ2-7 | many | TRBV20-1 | CSARDRVSYEQYF | TGCAGTGCTAGAGACAGGGTCTCCTACGAGCAGTACTTC
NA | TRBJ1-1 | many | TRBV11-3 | CASSLRGRVFSAEAFF | TGTGCCAGCAGCCTCAGGGGCAGGGTGTTTAGCGCTGAAGCTTTCTTT
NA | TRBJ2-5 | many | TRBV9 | CASSAFGTHQETQYF | TGTGCCAGCAGCGCCTTCGGGACTCACCAAGAGACCCAGTACTTC
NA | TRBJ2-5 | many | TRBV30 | CAWSVMQETQYF | TGTGCCTGGAGTGTCATGCAAGAGACCCAGTACTTC
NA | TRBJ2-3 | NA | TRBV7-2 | CASSADSGADTQYF | TGTGCCAGCAGCGCTGATTCAGGGGCAGATACGCAGTATTTT
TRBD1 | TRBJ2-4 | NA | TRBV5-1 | CASSQRQGNIQYF | TGCGCCAGCAGCCAGAGACAGGGGAACATTCAGTACTTC
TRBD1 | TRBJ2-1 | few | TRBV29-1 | CSVGTGYEQFF | TGCAGCGTTGGGACAGGGTATGAGCAGTTCTTC
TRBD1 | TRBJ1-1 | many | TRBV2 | CASRGQGSTTEAFF | TGTGCCAGCAGAGGACAGGGTTCTACCACTGAAGCTTTCTTT
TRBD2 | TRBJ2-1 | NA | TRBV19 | CASSMRTGGVRYNEQFF | TGTGCCAGTAGTATGAGGACGGGAGGAGTAAGGTACAATGAGCAGTTCTTC
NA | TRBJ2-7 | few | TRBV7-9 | CASSLPLADEQYF | TGTGCCAGCAGCTTACCCCTCGCTGACGAGCAGTACTTC
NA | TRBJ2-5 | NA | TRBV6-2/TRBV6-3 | CASSYQGGPQETQYF | TGTGCCAGCAGTTACCAAGGGGGGCCCCAAGAGACCCAGTACTTC
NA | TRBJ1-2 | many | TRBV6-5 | CASSSGVYGYTF | TGTGCCAGCAGTTCAGGGGTGTATGGCTACACCTTC
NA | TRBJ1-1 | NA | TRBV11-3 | CASSFLAGLGTEAFF | TGTGCCAGCAGCTTTCTGGCAGGGCTGGGCACTGAAGCTTTCTTT
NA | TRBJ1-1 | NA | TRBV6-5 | CASSYPNLDPRPTEAFF | TGTGCCAGCAGTTACCCGAATCTGGATCCCAGGCCCACTGAAGCTTTCTTT
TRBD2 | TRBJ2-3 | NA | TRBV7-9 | CASSLEGGPGTDTQYF | TGTGCCAGCAGCTTAGAGGGAGGGCCGGGCACAGATACGCAGTATTTT
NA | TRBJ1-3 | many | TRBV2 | CASSASYFSGNTIYF | TGTGCCAGCAGTGCGTCTTACTTCTCTGGAAACACCATATATTTT
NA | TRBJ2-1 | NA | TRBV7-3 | CASSQGGADNEQFF | TGTGCCAGCAGCCAAGGGGGGGCCGACAATGAGCAGTTCTTC
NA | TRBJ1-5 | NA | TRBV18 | CASSPWGFNQPQHF | TGTGCCAGCTCACCTTGGGGGTTCAATCAGCCCCAGCATTTT
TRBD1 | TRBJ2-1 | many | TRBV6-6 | CASSYLGQGAYEQFF | TGTGCCAGCAGTTACCTTGGACAGGGGGCGTATGAGCAGTTCTTC
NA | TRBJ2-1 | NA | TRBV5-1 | CASSLVASANEQFF | TGCGCCAGCAGCTTGGTGGCAAGCGCCAATGAGCAGTTCTTC
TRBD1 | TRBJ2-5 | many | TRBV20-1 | CSAGDRGYQETQYF | TGCAGTGCTGGAGACAGGGGTTACCAAGAGACCCAGTACTTC
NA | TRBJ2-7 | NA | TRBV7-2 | CASSANRARGEQYF | TGTGCCAGCAGCGCCAACCGGGCGCGGGGCGAGCAGTACTTC
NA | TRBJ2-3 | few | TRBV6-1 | CASSRTTSTDTQYF | TGTGCCAGTAGCAGGACTACTAGCACAGATACGCAGTATTTT
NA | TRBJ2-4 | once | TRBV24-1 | CATPYWAKNIQYF | TGTGCCACCCCTTATTGGGCCAAAAACATTCAGTACTTC
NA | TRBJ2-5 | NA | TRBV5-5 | CASSPNLDSQETQYF | TGTGCCAGCAGCCCTAACCTGGACTCCCAAGAGACCCAGTACTTC
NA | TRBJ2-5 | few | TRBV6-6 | CASSYSMDGGRKTQYF | TGTGCCAGCAGTTACTCGATGGATGGGGGGCGAAAGACCCAGTACTTC
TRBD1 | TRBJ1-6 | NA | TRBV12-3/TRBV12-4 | CASSLRDSYNSPLHF | TGTGCCAGCAGTTTAAGGGACAGCTATAATTCACCCCTCCACTTT
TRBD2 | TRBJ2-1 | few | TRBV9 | CASSAGTSGNNEQFF | TGTGCCAGCAGCGCCGGGACTAGCGGAAACAATGAGCAGTTCTTC
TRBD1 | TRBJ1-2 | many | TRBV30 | CAWSAGQGADYGYTF | TGTGCCTGGAGTGCCGGACAGGGGGCCGACTATGGCTACACCTTC
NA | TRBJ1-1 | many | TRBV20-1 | CSARFLDRNTEAFF | TGCAGTGCTAGGTTTCTCGACAGGAACACTGAAGCTTTCTTT
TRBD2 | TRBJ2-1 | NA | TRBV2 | CASSRTSGNWQFF | TGTGCCAGCAGTCGGACTAGCGGGAATTGGCAGTTCTTC
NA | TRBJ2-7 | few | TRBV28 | CASSLSPSYEQYF | TGTGCCAGCAGTTTATCCCCCTCCTACGAGCAGTACTTC
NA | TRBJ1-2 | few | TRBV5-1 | CASSPIGADNGYTF | TGCGCCAGCAGCCCGATAGGGGCAGATAATGGCTACACCTTC
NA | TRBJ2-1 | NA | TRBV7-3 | CASSLGAPGEQFF | TGTGCCAGCAGCTTAGGGGCCCCCGGTGAGCAGTTCTTC
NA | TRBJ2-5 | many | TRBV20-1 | CSAGGEASETQYF | TGCAGTGCCGGAGGGGAGGCATCAGAGACCCAGTACTTC